The rows below give T cell receptor beta chains drawn from one sample of a study of PD-L1 blockade in urothelial cancer. Method: immunoSEQ multiplex PCR; TCRdb's copy keeps in-frame clones and lacks some. The sample records tens of thousands of clones, roughly four fifths being singletons. The starting material was PBMCs, obtained around atezolizumab (anti-PD-L1) treatment. These receptors originate from a man in his sixties or seventies with urothelial cancer. The CDR3 runs from the conserved cysteine through the conserved F or W. D genes are given only for firm matches. Expanded clones get a size class; other rows say once, few or many, or leave the size out.

V: TRBV4-1; D: TRBD1; J: TRBJ2-5; size: few; DNA: TGCGCCAGCAGCCAAGTGGGGCCCGGGGACAGCCAAGAGACCCAGTACTTC; CDR3: CASSQVGPGDSQETQYF
V: TRBV7-6; D: TRBD2; J: TRBJ2-5; size: .; DNA: TGTGCCAGCAGACCTACTAGCGGGGGGGCCATGACCCAGTACTTC; CDR3: CASRPTSGGAMTQYF
V: TRBV28; D: TRBD2; J: TRBJ2-1; size: .; DNA: TGTGCCAGCAGACCATCACTAGCGGGAACGTTTAATGAGCAGTTCTTC; CDR3: CASRPSLAGTFNEQFF
V: TRBV7-9; D: TRBD2; J: TRBJ2-1; size: few; DNA: TGTGCCGGGGAAGCGGGAGGGGGAGAGTTCTTC; CDR3: CAGEAGGGEFF
V: TRBV19; D: TRBD1; J: TRBJ1-1; size: .; DNA: TGTGCCAGTAGTAGACCCGACAGGGGGCCACAGACCACTGAAGCTTTCTTT; CDR3: CASSRPDRGPQTTEAFF
V: TRBV19; D: .; J: TRBJ1-5; size: .; DNA: TGTGCCAGTAACAGGGTGGATAGCAATCAGCCCCAGCATTTT; CDR3: CASNRVDSNQPQHF
V: TRBV9; D: .; J: TRBJ2-3; size: few; DNA: TGTGCCAGCAGCCCCGGAGGAGTTAGCACAGATACGCAGTATTTT; CDR3: CASSPGGVSTDTQYF
V: TRBV7-3; D: TRBD1; J: TRBJ2-2; size: .; DNA: TGTGCCAGCAGCTCGCGCCCGGGACAGGCCCGCACCGGGGAGCTGTTTTTT; CDR3: CASSSRPGQARTGELFF
V: TRBV5-1; D: .; J: TRBJ1-1; size: many; DNA: TGCGCCAGCAGCTCCCTTTGGAGGGACACTGAAGCTTTCTTT; CDR3: CASSSLWRDTEAFF
V: TRBV2; D: TRBD1; J: TRBJ1-5; size: few; DNA: TGTGCCAGCAAGGGGACAGTCAGCAATCAGCCCCAGCATTTT; CDR3: CASKGTVSNQPQHF
V: TRBV5-4; D: TRBD2; J: TRBJ2-5; size: .; DNA: TGCGCCAGCAGCCAAGATCAAGGACTAGCGGACCAAGAGACCCAGTACTTC; CDR3: CASSQDQGLADQETQYF
V: TRBV7-6; D: TRBD2; J: TRBJ2-7; size: .; DNA: TGTGCCAGCAGCGCTAGCGGGGGCTCCTACGAGCAGTACTTC; CDR3: CASSASGGSYEQYF
V: TRBV14; D: .; J: TRBJ2-1; size: .; DNA: TGTGCCAGCAGCCAAGTTCTAGGGCGCGGGTACAATGAGCAGTTCTTC; CDR3: CASSQVLGRGYNEQFF
V: TRBV6-5; D: .; J: TRBJ2-7; size: .; DNA: TGTGCCAGCGGAGACCCTATAGGAAACCATTACGAGCAGTACTTC; CDR3: CASGDPIGNHYEQYF
V: TRBV7-8; D: TRBD2; J: TRBJ2-7; size: .; DNA: TGTGCCAGCAGCCCGTATCGGGTCCTAGCGGGAGTTCGGGGCTACGAGCAGTACTTC; CDR3: CASSPYRVLAGVRGYEQYF
V: TRBV2; D: TRBD1; J: TRBJ2-7; size: .; DNA: TGTGCCAGTGGGGACAGGTCCTACGAGCAGTACTTC; CDR3: CASGDRSYEQYF
V: TRBV7-2; D: TRBD2; J: TRBJ2-5; size: .; DNA: TGTGCCAGCAGCCCCGGGACTAGCGGGGGGGCCGGGGGGACCCAGTACTTC; CDR3: CASSPGTSGGAGGTQYF
V: TRBV28; D: TRBD1; J: TRBJ2-7; size: .; DNA: TGTGCCAGCAGTGGGACAGGGAGGTACGAGCAGTACTTC; CDR3: CASSGTGRYEQYF
V: TRBV5-1; D: .; J: TRBJ1-5; size: .; DNA: TGCGCCAGCAGCTTCAGTAGCAATCAGCCCCAGCATTTT; CDR3: CASSFSSNQPQHF
V: TRBV28; D: TRBD2; J: TRBJ2-1; size: .; DNA: TGTGCCAGCAGTTTGGTAGGGGAGGGGCGAAACAATGAGCAGTTCTTC; CDR3: CASSLVGEGRNNEQFF
V: TRBV6-5; D: TRBD1; J: TRBJ2-3; size: .; DNA: TGTGCCAGCCGGACAGGGATTGATACGCAGTATTTT; CDR3: CASRTGIDTQYF
V: TRBV18; D: .; J: TRBJ1-2; size: .; DNA: TGTGCCAGCTCACCAAGTGGGGGGGACTATGGCTACACCTTC; CDR3: CASSPSGGDYGYTF
V: TRBV19; D: .; J: TRBJ2-7; size: .; DNA: TGTGCCAGCGGGGGAGACGGGACCTCCTACGAGCAGTACTTC; CDR3: CASGGDGTSYEQYF
V: TRBV18; D: .; J: TRBJ1-2; size: .; DNA: TGTGCCAGCTCACACGCCGACAGTGACTATGGCTACACCTTC; CDR3: CASSHADSDYGYTF
V: TRBV27; D: .; J: TRBJ1-1; size: .; DNA: TGTGCCAGCAGTTTATCGTGGGGCAACACTGAAGCTTTCTTT; CDR3: CASSLSWGNTEAFF
V: TRBV7-3; D: TRBD1; J: TRBJ2-1; size: .; DNA: TGTGCCAGCAGCTCTGGACAGGGGTTAACCTACAATGAGCAGTTCTTC; CDR3: CASSSGQGLTYNEQFF
V: TRBV5-1; D: .; J: TRBJ2-1; size: medium-sized; DNA: TGCGCCAGCAGCCAGGGACCAGGGGGGTACAATGAGCAGTTCTTC; CDR3: CASSQGPGGYNEQFF
V: TRBV28; D: .; J: TRBJ2-4; size: .; DNA: TGTGCCAGCAAGCCTCGACAGGACGCCTTCGGCATTCAGTACTTC; CDR3: CASKPRQDAFGIQYF
V: TRBV18; D: .; J: TRBJ2-4; size: once; DNA: TGTGCCAGCTCACCACCGAGGGATGGCAAAAACATTCAGTACTTC; CDR3: CASSPPRDGKNIQYF
V: TRBV6-1; D: .; J: TRBJ1-3; size: once; DNA: TGTGCCAGCACGAGGTTTATGAGGTCTGGAAACACCATATATTTT; CDR3: CASTRFMRSGNTIYF
V: TRBV9; D: TRBD2; J: TRBJ2-5; size: .; DNA: TGTGCCAGCAGCGCACGAGCGGGAGGGACGGAGACCCAGTACTTC; CDR3: CASSARAGGTETQYF
V: TRBV7-9; D: .; J: TRBJ1-5; size: .; DNA: TGTGCCAGCAGCTTAGGTACAAGCAATCAGCCCCAGCATTTT; CDR3: CASSLGTSNQPQHF
V: TRBV5-6; D: TRBD1; J: TRBJ1-3; size: .; DNA: TGTGCCAGCAGCCGGACAGGGGGAAACACCATATATTTT; CDR3: CASSRTGGNTIYF
V: TRBV28; D: .; J: TRBJ1-2; size: .; DNA: TGTGCCAGCAGTAATTGGGGGGTAGAGCGACCTAACTATGGCTACACCTTC; CDR3: CASSNWGVERPNYGYTF
V: TRBV11-3; D: TRBD2; J: TRBJ2-5; size: .; DNA: TGTGCCAGCAGCTTAAGGACGGGGAGCGGGAGGGCCCCAGAGACCCAGTACTTC; CDR3: CASSLRTGSGRAPETQYF
V: TRBV19; D: .; J: TRBJ1-3; size: .; DNA: TGTGCCAGTAGTAAGTTTTCCGGGATTCGAAACACCATATATTTT; CDR3: CASSKFSGIRNTIYF
V: TRBV6-5; D: .; J: TRBJ2-3; size: .; DNA: TGTGCCAGCAGTTACTCGAGGGGACTCTTACAGTATTTT; CDR3: CASSYSRGLLQYF
V: TRBV11-2; D: TRBD2; J: TRBJ2-3; size: .; DNA: TGTGCCAGCAGCTTTAGCGGGGAGAGCACAGATACGCAGTATTTT; CDR3: CASSFSGESTDTQYF
V: TRBV30; D: .; J: TRBJ2-7; size: .; DNA: TGTGCCTGGACTGACCAAGCGAGCTACGAGCAGTACTTC; CDR3: CAWTDQASYEQYF
V: TRBV30; D: .; J: TRBJ2-7; size: .; DNA: TGTGCCTGGAGCAGAAGCTACGAGCAGTACTTC; CDR3: CAWSRSYEQYF
V: TRBV7-2; D: .; J: TRBJ2-4; size: few; DNA: TGTGCCAGCAGCCCAGGGTGGGGGGGCGGAGACATTCAGTACTTC; CDR3: CASSPGWGGGDIQYF
V: TRBV9; D: .; J: TRBJ2-7; size: .; DNA: TGTGCCAGCAGCAACACACAAGGGGGAGTCGAGCAGTACTTC; CDR3: CASSNTQGGVEQYF
V: TRBV6-5; D: TRBD2; J: TRBJ2-1; size: .; DNA: TGTGCCAGCAGTTACCAACCTAGCGGGAGCAATGAGCAGTTCTTC; CDR3: CASSYQPSGSNEQFF
V: TRBV28; D: TRBD2; J: TRBJ2-3; size: .; DNA: TGTGCCAGCAGTTCCTCCGGGACTATCACAGATACGCAGTATTTT; CDR3: CASSSSGTITDTQYF
V: TRBV19; D: .; J: TRBJ1-1; size: once; DNA: TGTGCCAGTAGTATAACAAGGGGTAGTGAAGCTTTCTTT; CDR3: CASSITRGSEAFF
V: TRBV5-1; D: .; J: TRBJ1-1; size: .; DNA: TGCGCCAGCAGTGAGAAGCCGGTTGACACTGAAGCTTTCTTT; CDR3: CASSEKPVDTEAFF
V: TRBV19; D: .; J: TRBJ1-5; size: .; DNA: TGTGCCAGTAGTATTGGAGGCAGATCCAATCAGCCCCAGCATTTT; CDR3: CASSIGGRSNQPQHF
V: TRBV9; D: .; J: TRBJ1-4; size: once; DNA: TGTGCCAGCAGCGTAGACGGCCTCGGGACAAATAATGAAAAACTGTTTTTT; CDR3: CASSVDGLGTNNEKLFF
V: TRBV14; D: .; J: TRBJ1-2; size: once; DNA: TGTGCCAGCAGCCAAGTTACCTACCGGAGTGGCTACACCTTC; CDR3: CASSQVTYRSGYTF
V: TRBV11-1; D: TRBD1; J: TRBJ2-1; size: few; DNA: TGTGCCAGCAGCTTAAACTCACAGGGGGCGCGGTACAATGAGCAGTTCTTC; CDR3: CASSLNSQGARYNEQFF
V: TRBV18; D: .; J: TRBJ2-5; size: .; DNA: TGTGCCAGCTCAACTAGATCCGGGCAAGAGACCCAGTACTTC; CDR3: CASSTRSGQETQYF
V: TRBV9; D: .; J: TRBJ2-6; size: many; DNA: TGTGCCAGCAGCGCGGAGGGACTGTGGAGCTCTGGGGCCAACGTCCTGACTTTC; CDR3: CASSAEGLWSSGANVLTF
V: TRBV5-8; D: .; J: TRBJ1-1; size: .; DNA: TGTGCCAGCAGCTTGGTCCCCCCATCCACTTCTTTCTTT; CDR3: CASSLVPPSTSFF
V: TRBV6-5; D: .; J: TRBJ1-5; size: .; DNA: TGTGCCAGCAGCCAAAGGCGGGGTCAGCCCCAGCATTTT; CDR3: CASSQRRGQPQHF